The 18 T cell receptor beta chains reported below all come from one sample, sequenced in a study of identical twins (dated by TCRdb to the mid-2010s). Libraries were built with 5' RACE. Sequencer: Illumina HiSeq 2000. TCRdb trimmed public reads at Q25 via fastp, called clones via MiXCR and kept in-frame beta chains. CDR3 protein duplicates are merged, each entry listing the most common genes and DNA. The sample records 550,000 to 700,000 distinct CDR3 sequences, 21% of which are singletons. Approximately 4.5% of the sample rests with the top ten. This sample also belongs to another study, concerning T cells expressing NK-cell markers.

Sequenced: PBMCs. All receptors derive from a young woman in good health.

This clonotype was seen more than once but under ten times. This CDR3 fails to terminate in the conserved phenylalanine or tryptophan, so it likely reflects a read error. It is unclear where the CDR3 begins or ends on the DNA, so no DNA is shown, and the CDR3 is as TCRdb lists it. This sequence joins TRBV7-9 and TRBJ2-7; the table assigns TRBD1, which was not confirmed against the DNA. The CDR3 length equals 13 residues, ends included. The germline gives CDR1 SEHNR, CDR2 FQNEAQ (reference sequence). The CDR3 here is CASSSVDRDSMVS.

The chain is built from TRBV5-1 and TRBJ2-5; D not resolved. This CDR3 is 13 amino acids long. V was pared by 4 bases and J by 5 bases, with 12 bases between. Germline CDR1 SGHRS, CDR2 YFSETQ. CDR3 DNA sequence: TGCGCCAGCAGCCAAATTGGGTGGGAGACCCAGTACTTC. Amino acid sequence: CASSQIGWETQYF. Based on the CDR3 plus reference TRBV5-1 and TRBJ2-5, the full variable domain is KAGVTQTPRYLIKTRGQQVTLSCSPISGHRSVSWYQQTPGQGLQFLFEYFSETQRNKGNFPGRFSGRQFSNSRSEMNVSTLELGDSALYLCASSQIGWETQYFGPGTRLLVL.

There are many counts of this clonotype. The chain links TRBV29-1 to TRBJ2-5; D possibly corresponds to TRBD2 (5 bases). This CDR3 comprises 11 residues. Germline CDR1 is SQVTM and CDR2 is ANQGSEA. DNA of the CDR3: TGCAGTGCGCAGGAGGAAGCGACCCAGTACTTC. Translation gives CSAQEEATQYF.

This chain connects TRBV2 to TRBJ2-4; 13 nucleotides match TRBD2. J gave up 1 base and V 7 bases, and 7 bases lay outside the gene matches. The CDR3 consists of 17 residues. From germline, CDR1 is SNHLY and CDR2 FYNNEI. The CDR3 nucleotides read TGTGCCAGCATTGGACTAGCGGGAGATGGGGCCAAAAACATTCAGTACTTC. Translated, it gives CASIGLAGDGAKNIQYF.

The rearrangement links TRBV7-8 to TRBJ2-1, with 10 bases identical to TRBD2. The germline V gene has CDR1 SGHVS and CDR2 FQNEAQ. V lost 4 bases to trimming and J lost 5 bases; unmatched junction nucleotides: 14. This CDR3 is built from 18 residues. Here the CDR3 DNA reads TGTGCCAGCAGCTCCAACCTCCGGACTAGCGGACCAAACAATGAGCAGTTCTTC. Translating it yields CASSSNLRTSGPNNEQFF. The full variable domain, completed using reference TRBV7-8 and TRBJ2-1, is GAGVSQSPRYKVAKRGQDVALRCDPISGHVSLFWYQQALGQGPEFLTYFQNEAQLDKSGLPSDRFFAERPEGSVSTLKIQRTQQEDSAVYLCASSSNLRTSGPNNEQFFGPGTRLTVL.

This clonotype was observed many times. The CDR3 here is CASSSSSGGYNEQFF. The CDR3 nucleotides are TGTGCCAGCAGCTCCTCTAGCGGGGGTTACAATGAGCAGTTCTTC. The chain uses TRBV7-9 and TRBJ2-1; 10 bases fit TRBD2. In germline, CDR1 is SEHNR, CDR2 FQNEAQ (reference sequence). The CDR3 totals 15 residues. Trimming at V came to 4 bases and at J to 4 bases, leaving 4 bases not matched to a gene.

This clonotype was detected ten times or more. The genes are TRBV5-1 and TRBJ2-7, with D possibly TRBD1 on 6 matching bases. The CDR3 loop spans 15 amino acids. The V gene's germline CDR1 is SGHRS and CDR2 YFSETQ. V shed 0 bases and J shed 7 bases, with 17 bases lying between them. CDR3 loop: CASSLETGGAREQYF. The CDR3 nucleotides read TGCGCCAGCAGCTTGGAGACAGGTGGTGCCCGTGAGCAGTACTTC.

The chain joins TRBV5-1 to TRBJ2-1; D is uncertain. V lost 1 base and J 4 bases, leaving 18 bases between the germline ends. The CDR3 loop spans 17 amino acids. CDR1 SGHRS and CDR2 YFSETQ come from the germline V gene. The CDR3 region is CASSLSPLGNLYNEQFF. CDR3 DNA sequence: TGCGCCAGCAGCTTGTCCCCGCTAGGCAACCTTTACAATGAGCAGTTCTTC.

The J gene is TRBJ1-4, the V gene TRBV7-9, with a tentative D call TRBD1 (6 bases). CDR1 and CDR2 from the germline V gene are SEHNR and FQNEAQ (reference sequence). This CDR3 has 17 amino acids. V lost 3 bases and J 0 bases, leaving 14 bases between the germline ends. This CDR3 is CASSFRGALATNEKLFF. The DNA for the CDR3 is TGTGCCAGCAGCTTCCGGGGGGCCCTTGCAACTAATGAAAAACTGTTTTTT. Together with reference TRBV7-9 and TRBJ1-4, the CDR3 gives the full variable domain: DTGVSQNPRHKITKRGQNVTFRCDPISEHNRLYWYRQTLGQGPEFLTYFQNEAQLEKSRLLSDRFSAERPKGSFSTLEIQRTEQGDSAMYLCASSFRGALATNEKLFFGSGTQLSVL.

The rearrangement joins TRBV12-3 or TRBV12-4 to TRBJ2-3; D is ambiguous. CDR3 size: 14 residues. Trimming cost V 8 bases and J 4 bases, with 16 bases left between them. CDR3 bases: TGTGCCAGCGCCAAGGAAGCTACTCCAGATACGCAGTATTTT. It specifies CASAKEATPDTQYF.

CDR3 coding DNA: TGTGCCAGCAGTTACTCGGAGGGACAGGGCTACGAGCAGTACTTC. This codes for CASSYSEGQGYEQYF. V usage is TRBV6-5 and J usage is TRBJ2-7; 9 nucleotides agree with TRBD1. The CDR3 totals 15 residues. In germline, CDR1 is MNHEY, CDR2 SVGAGI. V shed 0 bases, J shed 3 bases, and the junction held 3 bases outside the gene matches.

This clonotype was detected only a few times. This chain joins TRBV5-5 and TRBJ2-5; D perhaps matches TRBD2 (6 bases). The CDR3 runs 15 residues. The ends were cut back, 1 base at V and 2 bases at J, with 12 bases in the middle. The germline V gene encodes CDR1 SGHKS and CDR2 YYEKEE (reference sequence). The CDR3 DNA reads as TGTGCCAGCAGCTTGTTCGGGGGATTACAAGAGACCCAGTACTTC. Translation: CASSLFGGLQETQYF.

The chain links TRBV3-1 to TRBJ2-5; no reliable D call. Trimming left V 1 base short and J 6 bases short, with 6 bases between. The CDR3 has 12 residues. Per germline, CDR1 LGHDT and CDR2 YNNKEL (reference sequence). The CDR3 bases are TGTGCCAGCAGCCAAGTTATGCAGACCCAGTACTTC. It codes for CASSQVMQTQYF.

This clonotype was counted a few times. The chain carries TRBV12-5 and TRBJ1-6; the D is unclear. Trimming took 5 bases from V and 5 from J, leaving 13 bases between them. Germline CDR1 and CDR2: LGHNT and FRNRAP. This CDR3 region has 15 residues. CDR3 sequence (DNA): TGTGCTAGTGGTCTAGGAGGAGGGAATAATTCACCCCTCCACTTT. Its protein is CASGLGGGNNSPLHF.

In its sample, this clonotype was seen a few times. The CDR3 nucleotides are TGTGCCAGCCAAGCGGACAGGAACACTGAAGCTTTCTTT. Translated: CASQADRNTEAFF. The chain links TRBV9 to TRBJ1-1; maybe TRBD1 (6 bases). The CDR3 consists of 13 residues. Germline loops: CDR1 SGDLS, CDR2 YYNGEE. With 7 bases removed from V and 1 base from J, the gap between germline ends came to 11 bases.

The gene calls are TRBV7-2 and TRBJ1-4, with D uncertain. Trimming took off 5 bases at V and 5 bases at J, with 9 bases between the two ends. From germline, CDR1 is SGHTA and CDR2 FQGNSA. The CDR3 is 13 residues long. The CDR3 DNA sequence: TGTGCCAGCAGCGGGATGCGGAATGAAAAACTGTTTTTT. Residues: CASSGMRNEKLFF.

This clonotype was detected many times. V is TRBV9 and J is TRBJ2-5; D possibly uses TRBD1 or TRBD2 (6 bases each). From germline, CDR1 is SGDLS and CDR2 YYNGEE. This CDR3 region has 14 residues. Trimming shortened V by 0 bases and J by 4 bases, and 10 bases separated the two germline ends. In DNA, the CDR3 is TGTGCCAGCAGCGTAGAAGGAGGGGGAGAGACCCAGTACTTC. This gives the protein CASSVEGGGETQYF. The variable domain in full, with the rest retrieved from reference TRBV9 and TRBJ2-5, is DSGVTQTPKHLITATGQRVTLRCSPRSGDLSVYWYQQSLDQGLQFLIQYYNGEERAKGNILERFSAQQFPDLHSELNLSSLELGDSALYFCASSVEGGGETQYFGPGTRLLVL.

Notes on this clonotype: At one end, the junction sequence differs from germline, possibly due to a read error. V usage is TRBV7-9 and J usage is TRBJ2-5, with TRBD1 as a possible D gene (6 bases). CDR1 is SEHNR, CDR2 FQNEAQ, per germline (reference sequence). The CDR3 extends over 11 amino acids. The CDR3 DNA is TGTGCCAGCAGCTCCGATCAACAGGGTAACTTC. Protein: CASSSDQQGNF.